This T cell receptor beta chain was obtained from a study of Ad26.COV2.S vaccination and SARS-CoV-2 variants. TCRdb keeps only in-frame clones here, not all; method: immunoSEQ multiplex PCR. The table shows more than 300,000 clones, with approximately 86% occurring only once. V was cut by 5 bases and J by 0 bases, with 8 bases left in between. Germline V gives CDR1 SEHNR, CDR2 FQNEAQ (reference sequence). There are 13 residues in the CDR3. Treatment noted: over 15 received Ad26.COV2.S at low or high dose, single or two shots; several received placebo; per-sample allocation not given. Sample collection was performed on day 63 after the first vaccine or placebo injection.

The source material was peripheral blood, sampled in a trial of Ad26.COV2.S vaccine versus placebo. V is TRBV7-9 and J is TRBJ2-7; no reliable D call. The clonotype originates from a person aged 18 to 65 who received the Ad26.COV2.S COVID-19 vaccine or a placebo. The CDR3 nucleotides are TGTGCCAGCAGCCCGCGGTCCTCCTACGAGCAGTACTTC. Residues: CASSPRSSYEQYF.